This entry is about one T cell receptor beta chain. Amplified regions were TCR beta CDR3 sequences from RNA transcripts. Initially, a first-round RT-PCR of the TCR CDR3 employed the HTBI primer set. TCRdb ran MiXCR on the multiplex PCR reads and lists one entry per CDR3 protein. The table lists 600,000 to 650,000 distinct CDR3 sequences, less than 25% of them singletons, with about 34% in the top ten. Per germline, CDR1 MNHEY and CDR2 SVGEGT. The CDR3 has 13 residues. With 2 bases removed from V and 5 bases from J, the gap between germline ends came to 10 bases. These data come from a study of T cells in Graves' hyperthyroidism and ophthalmopathy. Exclusion criteria comprised uncontrolled infection, other autoimmune disease, pregnancy or lactation.

Sequencing used blood. This clonotype originated in a man between 25 and 39 years old with Graves' ophthalmopathy. The chain recombines TRBV6-2 or TRBV6-3 with TRBJ2-7; D gene ambiguous. The CDR3: CASSYPSDDEQYF. CDR3 coding DNA: TGTGCCAGCAGTTACCCCTCCGACGACGAGCAGTACTTC.